This T cell receptor (beta chain) was sequenced during a study of cytomegalovirus exposure and HLA in healthy donors. Produced via immunoSEQ multiplex PCR; TCRdb's table is partial and in-frame only. The repertoire holds 150,000 to 180,000 clones, with 75% to 90% as singletons. With regard to this clone: The antigen is not known.

Between the trimmed V and J ends, which lost 3 bases and 1 base, there was a span of 12 bases. Germline V gene data show CDR1 as LNHDA and CDR2 as SQIVND (reference sequence). The CDR3 contains 15 residues. Study-wide findings and caveats: Despite most TCR sequences being rare, some public TCRs occurred in many donors. The study listed approximately 160 cytomegalovirus-associated TCR beta chains. A few CMV-associated chains were confirmed in vitro to be specific for CMV antigens. One later analysis, an examination of the 100 to 150 validation repertoires, found that first-cohort TCR clusters tended to co-occur in them.

This chain joins TRBV19 and TRBJ1-2; a weak D match, TRBD1 (6 bases). Material for sequencing was PBMCs. The origin of this receptor is a man in his late teens or twenties in good health and CMV-seropositive. The CDR3 protein is CASSIETGFNYGYTF. CDR3 nucleotides: TGTGCCAGTAGTATCGAAACAGGGTTTAACTATGGCTACACCTTC.